Each of the 21 T cell receptor beta chains below was sequenced from the same sample in a study of human T cells and chemical hapten exposure. Unfractionated whole blood yielded total RNA. One entry per CDR3 protein results from TCRdb running MiXCR on the 5' RACE reads. The table lists 75,000 or so distinct CDR3 sequences, around a sixth of them singletons. The receptors stem from a female donor in good health.

This chain links TRBV5-4 with TRBJ1-4; D is possibly TRBD1 (5 bases). The CDR3 totals 15 residues. The germline V gene has CDR1 SGHNT and CDR2 YYREEE (reference sequence). V was shortened by 5 bases and J by 0 bases, with 11 bases between the two germline ends. The CDR3 DNA sequence: TGTGCCAGCAGGGACACCCGCGCAACTAATGAAAAACTGTTTTTT. Amino acids: CASRDTRATNEKLFF.

In this sample, this clonotype turned up a few times. The chain links TRBV12-3 or TRBV12-4 to TRBJ2-2, with TRBD1 as a possible D gene (6 bases). The CDR3 covers 17 residues. The V and J ends lost 1 base and 3 bases respectively, with 15 bases between them. The CDR3 DNA follows: TGTGCCAGCAGTTTAGGTTGGGCCAGACAGGACACCGGGGAGCTGTTTTTT. The encoded protein is CASSLGWARQDTGELFF.

V is TRBV28 and J is TRBJ2-7; D is possibly TRBD1 or TRBD2 (5 bases each). Trimming removed 3 bases at V and 7 bases at J, with 13 bases between. This CDR3 is 13 amino acids long. CDR1 is MDHEN, CDR2 SYDVKM, per germline. The CDR3 spells CASSFVGAGEQYF. CDR3 bases: TGTGCCAGCAGTTTTGTAGGGGCGGGTGAGCAGTACTTC.

This clonotype came up a few times. V usage is TRBV20-1 and J usage is TRBJ2-1, with D uncertain. CDR3 size: 11 residues. V lost 4 bases to trimming and J lost 7 bases, with 8 bases between them. The germline V gene encodes CDR1 DFQATT and CDR2 SNEGSKA (reference sequence). CDR3 coding DNA: TGCAGTGCTACCTCCATAAATGAGCAGTTCTTC. Its translation is CSATSINEQFF.

The CDR3: CASSLGRGSQYF. The CDR3 DNA reads TGTGCCAGCAGCCTAGGGCGGGGGTCGCAGTATTTT. The chain couples TRBV12-3 or TRBV12-4 to TRBJ2-3; TRBD2 aligns across 7 bases. V dropped 6 bases and J dropped 10; count of bases not matched to a gene: 7. The CDR3 covers 12 residues.

This clonotype has only one observation. A much larger clone differs by one base, so this may be a read error. In this CDR3 the conserved last residue, phenylalanine or tryptophan, is missing, so a read error is likely. This chain uses TRBV6-1 with TRBJ2-7, with D unresolved. CDR3 length equals 12 residues. Trimming shortened V by 7 bases and J by 4 bases, and 11 bases separated the two germline ends. The germline V gene encodes CDR1 MNHNS and CDR2 SASEGT. The CDR3 region is CASKGNVYEQYL. In DNA form, the CDR3 reads TGTGCCAGCAAAGGGAACGTTTACGAGCAGTACTTA.

This clonotype has ten or more counts. The rearrangement links TRBV20-1 to TRBJ2-3, with unresolved D. Germline values: CDR1 DFQATT, CDR2 SNEGSKA (reference sequence). The ends were cut back, 0 bases at V and 8 bases at J, with 6 bases in the middle. This CDR3 has 11 amino acids. For the CDR3, the DNA is TGCAGTGCTAGAGATCTCTCTACGCAGTATTTT. Protein sequence: CSARDLSTQYF.

V usage is TRBV6-1 and J usage is TRBJ1-1, with 7 positions matching TRBD1. The germline CDR1 and CDR2 sequences are MNHNS and SASEGT. Germline trimming cut 10 bases from V and 0 bases from J; bases unmatched to any gene: 5. The CDR3 loop spans 13 amino acids. The CDR3 here is CATTQGLNTEAFF. The DNA for the CDR3 is TGTGCCACTACACAGGGGCTGAACACTGAAGCTTTCTTT.

This clonotype has just a few counts. The chain carries TRBV7-8 and TRBJ1-1; D is unclear. From germline, CDR1 is SGHVS and CDR2 FQNEAQ. The CDR3 is 14 amino acids. The ends were cut back, 5 bases at V and 0 bases at J, with 10 bases in the middle. The CDR3: CASSLSTMNTEAFF. The CDR3 coding sequence is TGTGCCAGCAGCCTCAGCACCATGAACACTGAAGCTTTCTTT.

V gene TRBV18 combines with J gene TRBJ1-3; D unresolved. The CDR3 runs to 14 residues. The V gene's germline CDR1 is KGHSH and CDR2 LQKENI. The V end was cut by 6 bases, the J end by 0 bases, with 9 bases between. The CDR3 is CASSPGRSGNTIYF. CDR3 nucleotide sequence: TGTGCCAGCTCCCCGGGTCGCTCTGGAAACACCATATATTTT. The entire variable domain, with the rest obtained from reference TRBV18 and TRBJ1-3, is as follows: NAGVMQNPRHLVRRRGQEARLRCSPMKGHSHVYWYRQLPEEGLKFMVYLQKENIIDESGMPKERFSAEFPKEGPSILRIQQVVRGDSAAYFCASSPGRSGNTIYFGEGSWLTVV.

This rearrangement joins TRBV29-1 to TRBJ2-7, with D possibly matching TRBD1 (6 bases). The V and J ends lost 7 bases and 2 bases respectively, with 21 bases between them. Germline V gives CDR1 SQVTM, CDR2 ANQGSEA. The CDR3 extends over 15 amino acids. The CDR3 spells CSGTNRADPPYEQYF. In nucleotides, the CDR3 is TGCAGCGGAACGAACAGGGCGGACCCCCCCTACGAGCAGTACTTC.

This clonotype has only a few counts. The chain couples TRBV10-3 to TRBJ2-2, with D possibly TRBD1 on 6 matching bases. Trimming pared 10 bases from V and 0 bases from J, leaving 12 bases between. Per the germline V gene, CDR1 is ENHRY and CDR2 is SYGVKD. This CDR3 has 14 amino acids. The CDR3 region is CATRGQTNTGELFF. The CDR3 DNA reads as TGTGCCACGCGAGGACAGACGAACACCGGGGAGCTGTTTTTT.

The genes are TRBV9 and TRBJ2-1; 9 bases align to TRBD1. Trimming at V came to 3 bases and at J to 4 bases, leaving 5 bases not matched to a gene. CDR1 and CDR2 from the germline V gene are SGDLS and YYNGEE. The CDR3 has 15 amino acids. CDR3 coding DNA: TGTGCCAGCAGCGAGGCAGGACAGGGGTACAATGAGCAGTTCTTC. Protein: CASSEAGQGYNEQFF.

The sample holds a few counts of this clonotype. The V and J genes are TRBV7-2 and TRBJ2-7, with 7 positions matching TRBD2. The germline V gene has CDR1 SGHTA and CDR2 FQGNSA. The ends lost 6 bases at V and 6 bases at J; junction bases unmatched: 2. This CDR3 has 11 amino acids. CDR3 DNA: TGTGCCAGCAGGGGGGGGATCGAGCAGTACTTC. Its translation is CASRGGIEQYF.

This clonotype has only a few counts. The CDR3 protein is CASSPQDNQPQHF. The CDR3 DNA reads as TGTGCCAGCAGCCCACAGGATAATCAGCCCCAGCATTTT. The gene calls are TRBV7-2 and TRBJ1-5, with D possibly being TRBD1 (5 bases). The CDR3 contains 13 residues. V was clipped by 5 bases and J by 4 bases, with 9 bases between them. Germline loops: CDR1 SGHTA, CDR2 FQGNSA.

This clonotype was observed a few times. The V gene is TRBV7-9, the J gene TRBJ1-2; TRBD1 matches at 7 bases. The CDR3 covers 16 residues. V shed 5 bases and J 9 bases; nucleotides not matched to a gene: 18. The germline gives CDR1 SEHNR, CDR2 FQNEAQ (reference sequence). CDR3 coding DNA: TGTGCCAGCAGCCCCAATACAGGACAGGTTAGAGTGCGCTACACCTTC. Translation: CASSPNTGQVRVRYTF.

The rearrangement joins TRBV20-1 to TRBJ1-5; 10 bases line up with TRBD1. Germline V lookup: CDR1 DFQATT, CDR2 SNEGSKA (reference sequence). With 6 bases clipped from V and 0 bases from J, the junction kept 8 bases outside the gene matches. This CDR3 spans 16 amino acids. The CDR3 region is CSASDRGPYSNQPQHF. The CDR3 region has the DNA TGCAGTGCGAGCGACAGGGGGCCCTATAGCAATCAGCCCCAGCATTTT.

The chain joins TRBV2 to TRBJ2-7; TRBD1 matches 9 bases. This CDR3 spans 15 amino acids. The germline CDR1 and CDR2 sequences are SNHLY and FYNNEI. Losses at the gene ends were 6 bases for V and 0 bases for J; bases not matched to a gene: 6. The CDR3 sequence is CASSHRGHTSYEQYF. The CDR3 DNA follows: TGTGCCAGCAGCCACAGGGGGCATACCTCCTACGAGCAGTACTTC. The variable domain in full, completed from reference TRBV2 and TRBJ2-7, reads EPEVTQTPSHQVTQMGQEVILRCVPISNHLYFYWYRQILGQKVEFLVSFYNNEISEKSEIFDDQFSVERPDGSNFTLKIRSTKLEDSAMYFCASSHRGHTSYEQYFGPGTRLTVT.

This clonotype is labeled medium-sized. J is TRBJ2-2 and V is TRBV6-4; D perhaps matches TRBD1 (5 bases). Germline V gene data show CDR1 as MRHNA and CDR2 as SNTAGT. The CDR3 contains 13 residues. Trimming took 4 bases from V and 2 from J, leaving 5 bases between them. For the CDR3, the DNA is TGTGCCAGCAGTGGGACAAACACCGGGGAGCTGTTTTTT. This encodes CASSGTNTGELFF.

A few counts support this clonotype. The V and J genes are TRBV28 and TRBJ2-7; tentatively, D is TRBD1 or TRBD2 (5 bases each). The CDR3 covers 12 residues. Trimming took off 6 bases at V and 2 bases at J, with 8 bases between the two ends. The germline V gene has CDR1 MDHEN and CDR2 SYDVKM. CDR3 in DNA: TGTGCCAGCAGGTTGGGGGCCTACGAGCAGTACTTC. This encodes CASRLGAYEQYF.

The J gene is TRBJ1-5, the V gene TRBV6-6; TRBD1 might be the D (5 bases). The CDR3 covers 17 residues. Trimming took off 5 bases at V and 7 bases at J, with 24 bases between the two ends. Germline assignment: CDR1 MNHNY and CDR2 SVGAGI (reference sequence). CDR3 bases: TGTGCCAGCAGTATAGGCAGTTCAGGGAGTCGAGGGCAGCCCCAGCATTTT. Its translation: CASSIGSSGSRGQPQHF.